The 3 T cell receptor beta chains reported below all come from one sample, sequenced in a study of HIV-infected patients and healthy controls. TCRdb re-called the 5' RACE reads through MiXCR, storing one row per CDR3 protein. The table lists around 64,000 distinct CDR3 sequences, less than 20% of them singletons, with 5.5% to 7% in the top ten. Sequenced input: CD4+ T cells from blood. Receptors were obtained from a human donor in good health.

This clonotype was detected many times. The V gene is TRBV6-5, the J gene TRBJ1-6, with D perhaps TRBD1 (5 bases). The V end lost 6 bases, the J end lost 7 bases, and 13 bases lay between the germline ends. Germline CDR1 MNHEY, CDR2 SVGAGI. The CDR3 runs to 14 residues. CDR3: CASSDYRKNSPLHF. Here the CDR3 DNA reads TGTGCCAGCAGCGACTACAGGAAAAATTCACCCCTCCACTTT.

The chain employs TRBV19 and TRBJ2-3; D is ambiguous. The V and J ends lost 0 bases and 8 bases respectively, with 9 bases between them. The length of the CDR3 is 13 residues. The germline CDR1 and CDR2 sequences are LNHDA and SQIVND (reference sequence). CDR3 loop: CASSIEQPGTQYF. The CDR3 DNA sequence: TGTGCCAGTAGTATAGAGCAGCCAGGTACGCAGTATTTT.

The J gene is TRBJ2-1, the V gene TRBV19, with TRBD2 matching 7 bases. Germline CDR1 is LNHDA and CDR2 is SQIVND (reference sequence). This CDR3 has 18 residues. V lost 2 bases, J lost 3 bases, and 13 bases stayed unmatched. This chain's CDR3 is CASSISGVAGVNYNEQFF. The CDR3 DNA is TGTGCCAGTAGTATATCGGGAGTTGCGGGAGTGAACTACAATGAGCAGTTCTTC.